This is a list of T cell receptor beta chains from one sample in a study of blood T cell repertoires in COVID-19. Profiled with immunoSEQ multiplex PCR; TCRdb holds only in-frame clones, not every one. The sample consists of 110,000 to 150,000 clones, approximately 80% of them appearing once. Sequenced: PBMCs or T cells enriched from blood (not recorded which). The receptor source for this set is a woman aged 45-65 years who had recovered from COVID-19. Each CDR3 is given with its conserved first and last residue. A D gene is named only where the DNA matches it firmly. Not all rows give a size; the values are once, few, many and, for expanded clones, a class.

TRBV30	TRBJ1-2	TRBD1	-	TGTGCCAGAGAGACAGGGCAAGGCTACACCTTC	CARETGQGYTF
TRBV2	TRBJ1-5	-	-	TGTGCCAGCAACGGGAGGGTGAGCAATCAGCCCCAGCATTTT	CASNGRVSNQPQHF
TRBV18	TRBJ2-3	-	-	TGTGCCAGCTCACCACCGGGTGGGACTGGCACAGATACGCAGTATTTT	CASSPPGGTGTDTQYF
TRBV10-3	TRBJ2-5	-	-	TGTGCCATCAGTGAGTCCGGTTTCCAAGAGACCCAGTACTTC	CAISESGFQETQYF
TRBV5-1	TRBJ2-6	-	-	TGCGCCAGCAGCTTGATCTCCTCCTCCTCTGGGGCCAACGTCCTGACTTTC	CASSLISSSSGANVLTF
TRBV12-3/TRBV12-4	TRBJ2-7	-	-	TGTGCCAGCAGTTCAAGGAGTCAGGGCGAGCAGTACTTC	CASSSRSQGEQYF
TRBV5-1	TRBJ1-6	-	-	TGCGCCAGCAGTCCTGGACAGAGTCCTTCACCCCTCCACTTT	CASSPGQSPSPLHF
TRBV5-1	TRBJ1-3	-	-	TGCGCCAGCAGCTTAGCGGGCCAAACTGGAAACACCATATATTTT	CASSLAGQTGNTIYF
TRBV29-1	TRBJ2-3	TRBD2	-	TGCAGCGTTGAAGAAAGCGGGGGGGCAGATACGCAGTATTTT	CSVEESGGADTQYF
TRBV6-2/TRBV6-3	TRBJ2-3	-	-	TGTGCCAGCAGTTATGCGGGGAGCACAGATACGCAGTATTTT	CASSYAGSTDTQYF
TRBV7-3	TRBJ2-1	TRBD1	few	TGTGCCAGCAGCCTAAACCGGGGGACAGGTCACTGGAATGAGCAGTTCTTC	CASSLNRGTGHWNEQFF
TRBV19	TRBJ1-1	TRBD1	-	TGTGCCAGTAGTTCCCGGACAGGGGGGAACACTGAAGCTTTCTTT	CASSSRTGGNTEAFF
TRBV2	TRBJ1-1	-	-	TGTGCCAGCAGTACCCAGGGCGGGAACACTGAAGCTTTCTTT	CASSTQGGNTEAFF
TRBV27	TRBJ2-1	-	-	TGTGCCAGCAGTTTACCCGGGACAGGGGCAGCGGGGGGCCGCTACTTAAATGAGCAGTTCTTC	CASSLPGTGAAGGRYLNEQFF